This T cell receptor beta chain was recovered during a study of blood T cell repertoires in COVID-19. Study overall: Acute and convalescent COVID-19 specimens originated in the United States, Italy and Spain.

This clone was recorded only once. Sequencing used immunoSEQ multiplex PCR; TCRdb keeps in-frame clones, though not all of them. The profile shows approximately 190,000 clones, 70% to 90% of them singletons. Everyone who took part was 18 to 89 years old, and they came from roughly 25 US areas. Sample: PBMCs or T cells enriched from blood (not recorded which). This sequence originates from a woman in her forties in a cohort exposed to, infected with or recovered from COVID-19 (not recorded which).

CDR3 amino acids: CASSLVSGGTDTQYF. The CDR3 DNA reads as TGCGCCAGCAGCTTGGTTAGCGGGGGCACAGATACGCAGTATTTT. The chain links TRBV5-1 to TRBJ2-3, with TRBD2 identical over 8 bases. Germline V gene lookup returns CDR1 SGHRS and CDR2 YFSETQ. J lost 1 base, V lost 0 bases, and 1 base had no gene match. CDR3 size: 15 residues.